The 31 T cell receptor beta chains presented below share a single source sample, sequenced in a study of metastatic and nonmetastatic thyroid tumors. TCRdb recomputed clones from the PCR reads via MiXCR. The table records tens of thousands of clones, more than 9.5% of them present only once. Not a single patient had been given any form of treatment at any point before undergoing thyroid surgery. The sample comprised blood. These receptors came from a female donor with papillary thyroid cancer or a benign thyroid nodule (not recorded which). Some clones in this sample may be carry-over from other donors' samples.

At least ten counts were recorded for this clone. The CDR3 loop reads CASSGTGTATYEQYF. CDR3 DNA: TGTGCCAGCAGCGGAACCGGGACTGCAACCTACGAGCAGTACTTC. The gene calls are TRBV6-1 and TRBJ2-7, with a tentative D call TRBD2 (6 bases). The CDR3 loop spans 15 amino acids. In germline, CDR1 is MNHNS, CDR2 SASEGT. V was trimmed by 6 bases and J by 2 bases, leaving 17 bases between them.

Concerning this clone itself: One end of the junction fails to match germline, which may point to a read error. This chain uses TRBV6-5 with TRBJ2-7; 7 nucleotides agree with TRBD2. Germline V gene lookup returns CDR1 MNHEY and CDR2 SVGAGI. The CDR3 runs to 18 residues. The CDR3 DNA follows: TGTACCAGCAGTCCTCACATTCTTACCGTGACTAGCCCCACCGAGCAGTACTTC. Protein product: CTSSPHILTVTSPTEQYF.

In this sample, this clone turned up many times. The genes are TRBV6-2 or TRBV6-3 and TRBJ1-2, with D possibly TRBD1 on 6 matching bases. V dropped 4 bases and J dropped 4 bases, with 13 bases sitting between them. This CDR3 comprises 14 residues. Looked up from germline, CDR1 is MNHEY and CDR2 is SVGEGT. CDR3 in DNA: TGTGCCAGCAGTTTGCCAGGGGAGTTCTATGGCTACACCTTC. This gives the protein CASSLPGEFYGYTF.

In this sample, this clone turned up many times. The V call is TRBV20-1, the J call TRBJ1-5, with D uncertain. The CDR3 is 15 residues long. From germline, CDR1 is DFQATT and CDR2 SNEGSKA (reference sequence). V gave up 0 bases and J gave up 1 base, with 10 bases separating them. CDR3 region: CSARDRRVSNQPQHF. The DNA for the CDR3 is TGCAGTGCTAGAGATCGGAGGGTCAGCAATCAGCCCCAGCATTTT.

Many counts were recorded for this clone. In DNA, the CDR3 is TGTGCCAGCAGCCGACCGGGACATTTCGGTGAGCAGTACTTC. It yields the protein CASSRPGHFGEQYF. The chain recombines TRBV3-1 with TRBJ2-7; possibly TRBD1 for D (6 bases). The CDR3 loop spans 14 amino acids. V was cut by 4 bases and J by 7 bases, with 17 bases left in between. Per the germline V gene, CDR1 is LGHDT and CDR2 is YNNKEL (reference sequence).

This clone showed up many times. The rearrangement uses TRBV6-1 and TRBJ2-7, with 9 bases matching TRBD1. Germline CDR1 and CDR2: MNHNS and SASEGT. V lost 5 bases and J lost 5; bases outside the gene matches: 4. CDR3 length: 13 amino acids. CDR3 coding DNA: TGTGCCAGCAGTCCAGGGACAGGGCACGAGCAGTACTTC. Its protein is CASSPGTGHEQYF.

This clone was seen repeatedly, ten times or more. V is TRBV3-1 and J is TRBJ2-5; D possibly corresponds to TRBD1 (6 bases). The germline V gene encodes CDR1 LGHDT and CDR2 YNNKEL (reference sequence). The CDR3 is made up of 14 amino acids. V lost 4 bases and J 5 bases, leaving 14 bases between the germline ends. The CDR3 region has the DNA TGTGCCAGCAGCCCCCCAGGACAGAGGGAGACCCAGTACTTC. It yields the protein CASSPPGQRETQYF.

There are many counts of this clone. The rearrangement uses TRBV28 and TRBJ2-7; tentative D call: TRBD1 (6 bases). Deletions cut 7 bases from V and 3 bases from J, with 19 bases between. Germline V gene sequence: CDR1 MDHEN, CDR2 SYDVKM. This CDR3 contains 15 residues. The CDR3 coding sequence is TGTGCCAGCAACCTCAGGGGACGACTAAACTACGAGCAGTACTTC. It codes for CASNLRGRLNYEQYF.

This chain joins TRBV7-3 and TRBJ2-1; perhaps D is TRBD1 or TRBD2 (5 bases each). This CDR3 comprises 12 residues. Germline CDR1 SGHTA, CDR2 FQGTGA. V dropped 2 bases and J dropped 10 bases, with 9 bases sitting between them. CDR3 DNA sequence: TGTGCCAGCAGCTTACAGAGGGGCGAGCAGTTCTTC. It encodes CASSLQRGEQFF.

This clone occurred many times. This sequence joins TRBV20-1 and TRBJ2-7; D perhaps matches TRBD2 (5 bases). The CDR3 runs to 14 residues. Germline CDR1 reads DFQATT; CDR2 reads SNEGSKA (reference sequence). Trimming cost V 6 bases and J 2 bases, with 17 bases left between them. CDR3 sequence (DNA): TGCAGTGCCCCCTCGGAGGTTACCCCCTACGAGCAGTACTTC. This gives the protein CSAPSEVTPYEQYF.

This clone was detected many times. The chain employs TRBV6-1 and TRBJ1-2, with D uncertain. V lost 4 bases and J 4 bases, leaving 13 bases between the germline ends. Germline V gene data show CDR1 as MNHNS and CDR2 as SASEGT. This CDR3 comprises 14 residues. In DNA, the CDR3 is TGTGCCAGCAGTGGAGTTTCAGGTCCCTATGGCTACACCTTC. Its protein is CASSGVSGPYGYTF.

This clone was detected ten times or more. The V and J genes are TRBV30 and TRBJ2-7, with 9 bases lining up with TRBD1. CDR3 length equals 15 residues. Germline assignment: CDR1 GTSNPN and CDR2 SVGIG (reference sequence). The V and J ends lost 5 bases and 3 bases, in that order; junction bases with no gene match: 11. Here the CDR3 reads CAWGPLGTGIYEQYF. The CDR3 coding sequence is TGTGCCTGGGGGCCCCTAGGGACAGGGATCTACGAGCAGTACTTC.

This clone was seen only a few times. One end of the junction is discordant with germline, which a read error may explain. The chain joins TRBV2 to TRBJ2-7; possible D gene TRBD2, 6 bases. Germline loops: CDR1 SNHLY, CDR2 FYNNEI. The CDR3 has 15 amino acids. Here the CDR3 reads CVSREEGGFAYEQYF. The CDR3 coding sequence is TGTGTCAGCAGAGAAGAGGGAGGATTTGCCTACGAGCAGTACTTC. Full variable domain (missing parts from reference TRBV2 and TRBJ2-7): EPEVTQTPSHQVTQMGQEVILRCVPISNHLYFYWYRQILGQKVEFLVSFYNNEISEKSEIFDDQFSVERPDGSNFTLKIRSTKLEDSAMYFCVSREEGGFAYEQYFGPGTRLTVT.

Ten or more counts support this clone. This chain joins TRBV6-2 or TRBV6-3 and TRBJ1-6; D gene uncertain. Germline V CDR1 and CDR2: MNHEY, SVGEGT. With 10 bases removed from V and 6 bases from J, the gap between germline ends came to 13 bases. The CDR3 is made up of 13 amino acids. CDR3 DNA sequence: TGTGCCACCAAGGGAGAACTTAATTCACCCCTCCACTTT. Protein: CATKGELNSPLHF.

In its sample, this clone was seen many times. The V call is TRBV18, the J call TRBJ2-2; 10 nucleotides match TRBD1. The CDR3 is 17 residues long. Trimming at V came to 3 bases and at J to 1 base, leaving 5 bases not matched to a gene. Per germline, CDR1 KGHSH and CDR2 LQKENI. DNA of the CDR3: TGTGCCAGCTCACCCAGACAGGGGGCATGGAACACCGGGGAGCTGTTTTTT. Amino acids: CASSPRQGAWNTGELFF.

This clone was recorded at least ten times. The J gene is TRBJ1-2, the V gene TRBV6-5; possible D gene TRBD1, 6 bases. This CDR3 contains 15 residues. Germline V lookup: CDR1 MNHEY, CDR2 SVGAGI. Trimming removed 2 bases at V and 4 bases at J, with 14 bases between. In nucleotides, the CDR3 is TGTGCCAGCAGTTACACAGGGTACCAATTCTATGGCTACACCTTC. It specifies CASSYTGYQFYGYTF.

This clone was seen many times. The chain recombines TRBV19 with TRBJ1-6, with a tentative D call TRBD1 (5 bases). The CDR3 covers 13 residues. The germline CDR1 and CDR2 sequences are LNHDA and SQIVND (reference sequence). V was cut by 3 bases and J by 9 bases, with 9 bases left in between. The CDR3: CASSIGASSPLHF. The CDR3 DNA reads as TGTGCCAGTAGTATTGGGGCGAGTTCACCCCTCCACTTT.

In its sample, this clone was seen a few times. Being one base from a much bigger clone, this may be a read error. V and J are TRBV7-2 and TRBJ2-5; D gene unclear. The CDR3 sequence is 13 residues long. Germline CDR1 and CDR2: SGHTA and FQGNSA. Trimming cost V 1 base and J 10 bases, with 13 bases left between them. CDR3 DNA: TGTGCCAGCAGCTTAGGCCCCTCGAGGAACCAGTACTTC. Protein sequence: CASSLGPSRNQYF.

This clone was observed many times. The chain carries TRBV29-1 and TRBJ2-7; 7 bases line up with TRBD2. Germline CDR1 SQVTM, CDR2 ANQGSEA. The junction had 6 bases not matched to a gene; V was cut back by 4 bases and J by 0 bases. This CDR3 contains 14 residues. The CDR3 is CSVGFGGSSYEQYF. DNA of the CDR3: TGCAGCGTTGGGTTTGGCGGGAGCTCCTACGAGCAGTACTTC.

Notes on this clone: One base away lies a much larger clone, so this may be a sequencing read error. The missing conserved phenylalanine or tryptophan at the end of this CDR3 makes a read error likely. The chain employs TRBV5-5 and TRBJ1-2; the D gene is possibly TRBD1 (5 bases). CDR3 length equals 15 residues. V was trimmed by 2 bases and J by 4 bases, leaving 15 bases between them. Germline V gene data show CDR1 as SGHKS and CDR2 as YYEKEE (reference sequence). CDR3 bases: TGTGCCAGCAGCTTAGGGACGGCAGCCTCCTATGGCTACACCGTC. As protein: CASSLGTAASYGYTV.

The table lists this clone with many counts. The chain carries TRBV12-3 or TRBV12-4 and TRBJ2-2, with 11 nucleotides matching TRBD2. The CDR3 sequence is 18 residues long. J lost 3 bases, V lost 3 bases, and 9 bases had no gene match. The CDR3 region has the DNA TGTGCCAGCAGTTTCCAATCCGGGACTAGCGGATACACCGGGGAGCTGTTTTTT. Its protein is CASSFQSGTSGYTGELFF.

This clone was detected a few times. The rearrangement links TRBV11-2 to TRBJ2-7; TRBD2 is a possible D gene (5 bases). The length of the CDR3 is 15 residues. CDR1 and CDR2 (germline): SGHAT, FQNNGV. Trimming removed 2 bases from V and 5 bases from J, with 16 bases in between. The CDR3 sequence: CASSLTFSGINEQYF. The CDR3 nucleotides are TGTGCCAGCAGCTTAACGTTTTCGGGGATCAACGAGCAGTACTTC.

J is TRBJ2-1 and V is TRBV12-3 or TRBV12-4; D possibly corresponds to TRBD1 (6 bases). The V end lost 3 bases, the J end lost 6 bases, and 12 bases lay between the germline ends. There are 14 residues in the CDR3. The CDR3 region has the DNA TGTGCCAGCAGTTTCGCGCAGGGGAGCAATGAGCAGTTCTTC. As protein: CASSFAQGSNEQFF.

This clone was detected many times. The V call is TRBV20-1, the J call TRBJ2-1; TRBD2 is a possible D gene (6 bases). Germline CDR1 and CDR2: DFQATT and SNEGSKA (reference sequence). CDR3 length: 15 residues. V shed 5 bases and J shed 6 bases, with 20 bases lying between them. CDR3 sequence (DNA): TGCAGTGCTGATGTTAACCCGGGACTTCTCAATGAGCAGTTCTTC. Translated: CSADVNPGLLNEQFF.

This clone was detected many times. Other nucleotide sequences from this sample produce the same CDR3. The J gene is TRBJ2-7, the V gene TRBV12-3 or TRBV12-4; 7 bases are shared with TRBD2. This CDR3 region has 15 residues. V shed 0 bases and J 3 bases; nucleotides not matched to a gene: 5. CDR3 in amino acids: CASSLAAGEGYEQYF. For the CDR3, the DNA is TGTGCCAGCAGTTTAGCGGCGGGGGAGGGCTACGAGCAGTACTTC.

The table lists this clone with many counts. This chain uses TRBV5-1 with TRBJ2-1, with TRBD2 identical over 14 bases. The CDR3 covers 16 residues. Germline V gives CDR1 SGHRS, CDR2 YFSETQ. The trim removed 4 bases at V and 9 bases at J, leaving 9 bases unmatched. CDR3 coding DNA: TGCGCCAGCAGCCAATTGGGACTAGCGGGAGCATCTGAGCAGTTCTTC. Its translation is CASSQLGLAGASEQFF.

In this sample, this clone turned up many times. The chain employs TRBV7-2 and TRBJ2-1; 8 bases line up with TRBD2. With 5 bases clipped from V and 5 bases from J, the junction kept 5 bases outside the gene matches. The germline V gene has CDR1 SGHTA and CDR2 FQGNSA. The CDR3 has 14 amino acids. In DNA form, the CDR3 reads TGTGCCAGCAGCCGTAGCGGGACGGACAATGAGCAGTTCTTC. Its translation: CASSRSGTDNEQFF.

The sample holds many counts of this clone. The chain joins TRBV14 to TRBJ2-1; D may be TRBD1 or TRBD2 (5 bases each). The germline CDR1 and CDR2 sequences are SGHDN and FVKESK. CDR3 length: 15 amino acids. Trimming removed 4 bases at V and 0 bases at J, with 10 bases between. The CDR3, as DNA: TGTGCCAGCAGCCTACCAGGGAGCTCCTACAATGAGCAGTTCTTC. It encodes CASSLPGSSYNEQFF.

In this sample, this clone turned up many times. The chain links TRBV12-3 or TRBV12-4 to TRBJ2-3, with 8 bases lining up with TRBD1. This CDR3 is built from 16 residues. The trim removed 3 bases at V and 3 bases at J, leaving 8 bases unmatched. As DNA, the CDR3 is TGTGCCAGCAGTTTCGGACAGGGTGACGGGACAGATACGCAGTATTTT. Its translation is CASSFGQGDGTDTQYF.

This clone has ten or more counts. The genes are TRBV6-1 and TRBJ1-5; no firm D call. From germline, CDR1 is MNHNS and CDR2 SASEGT. Trimming removed 8 bases at V and 2 bases at J, with 10 bases between. CDR3 length: 13 amino acids. The CDR3 region is CASGGGGNQPQHF. In nucleotides, the CDR3 is TGTGCCAGCGGAGGAGGTGGCAATCAGCCCCAGCATTTT.

This clone has ten or more counts. The chain links TRBV7-6 to TRBJ1-4; TRBD1 matches at 9 bases. J lost 5 bases, V lost 5 bases, and 12 bases had no gene match. Germline CDR1 reads SGHVS; CDR2 reads FNYEAQ. The CDR3 length is 17 residues. The chain's CDR3 is CASSLELSTGGNEKLFF. CDR3 nucleotide sequence: TGTGCCAGCAGCCTAGAATTATCGACAGGGGGAAATGAAAAACTGTTTTTT.